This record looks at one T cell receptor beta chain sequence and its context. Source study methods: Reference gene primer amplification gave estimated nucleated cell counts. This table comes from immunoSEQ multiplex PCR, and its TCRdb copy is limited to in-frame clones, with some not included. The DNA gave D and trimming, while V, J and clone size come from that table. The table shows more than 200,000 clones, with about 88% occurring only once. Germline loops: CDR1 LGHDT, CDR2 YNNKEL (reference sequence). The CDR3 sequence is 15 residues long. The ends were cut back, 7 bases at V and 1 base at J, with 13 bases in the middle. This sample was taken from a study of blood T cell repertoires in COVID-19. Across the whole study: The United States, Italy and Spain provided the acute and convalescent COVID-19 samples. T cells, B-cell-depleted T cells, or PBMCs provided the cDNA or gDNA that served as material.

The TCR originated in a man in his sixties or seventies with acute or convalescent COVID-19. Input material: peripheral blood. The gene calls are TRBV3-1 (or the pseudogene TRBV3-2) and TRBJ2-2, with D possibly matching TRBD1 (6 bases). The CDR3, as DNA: TGTGCCAGCACCCCCGGGACACTGAACACCGGGGAGCTGTTTTTT. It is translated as CASTPGTLNTGELFF.